This T cell receptor beta chain was sequenced for a study of blood T cell repertoires in COVID-19. As for the study in general: From T cells, B-cell-depleted T cells, or PBMCs came the material, which was cDNA or gDNA.

TCRdb's copy holds only in-frame clones and misses some; the assay was immunoSEQ multiplex PCR. Here the sample spans about half a million clones, 70% to 90% being singletons. The germline CDR1 and CDR2 sequences are SGHAT and FQNNGV. The CDR3 loop spans 12 amino acids. V lost 1 base and J lost 9, with 9 bases in between. Symptom resolution, clearance, or two negative PCRs marked the recovered donors of Cohort 3. The sample consisted of PBMCs or T cells enriched from blood (not recorded which). The V call is TRBV11-2, the J call TRBJ2-5, with D hard to call. This clonotype was sampled from a woman aged 55-70 years who had recovered from COVID-19. In DNA, the CDR3 is TGTGCCAGCAGCTTAGCTTTCGCGGCCCAGTACTTC. This encodes CASSLAFAAQYF.